Given below is one T cell receptor beta chain in context. Its antigen is still unknown. This specimen comes from a study of T cell responses to AZD1222 COVID-19 vaccine. Overall study findings and caveats: Among the donors, most were white British and more were female, and clonal diversity was possibly underestimated. At study baseline, merely six AZD1222 recipients were seropositive. Compared with day 0, the breadth and depth of the Spike-specific TCR repertoire rose significantly after two doses of AZD1222.

TCRdb's copy holds only in-frame clones and misses some; the assay was immunoSEQ multiplex PCR. The profile covers approximately 120,000 clones, with approximately 86% appearing a single time and more than 10% taken by the ten largest. CDR1 and CDR2 (germline): SGHAT, FQDESV (reference sequence). The CDR3 contains 15 residues. The J segment lost 4 bases and the V segment lost 7 bases, leaving 12 bases of the junction unmatched. The chain carries TRBV11-1 and TRBJ2-7; 8 bases line up with TRBD2. This specimen consisted of peripheral blood, obtained on day 0 of MenACWY control vaccination. The receptor comes from an adult in good health. The CDR3, as DNA: TGTGCCAGCAACCGGGGGGGTATTCGTGATTACGAGCAGTACTTC. Its translation is CASNRGGIRDYEQYF. Filled out from reference TRBV11-1 and TRBJ2-7, the complete variable domain reads EAEVAQSPRYKITEKSQAVAFWCDPISGHATLYWYRQILGQGPELLVQFQDESVVDDSQLPKDRFSAERLKGVDSTLKIQPAELGDSAMYLCASNRGGIRDYEQYFGPGTRLTVT.